A selection of T cell receptor beta chains follows, all from one sample in a study of long-term antiretroviral therapy in people with HIV. The assay was immunoSEQ multiplex PCR, and TCRdb's table has in-frame clones only and misses some. Among some 31,000 clones listed, roughly 96% were seen once. Sequenced material: unsorted PBMCs, taken 5.3 years after starting antiretroviral therapy. The receptor set was obtained from a man aged 25 to 40 with HIV. Each CDR3 is given with its conserved first and last residue. Each record gives: clone size, D gene, J gene, V gene, CDR3 DNA, CDR3 protein. The D gene is left open where the match is weak. Size is omitted from some rows. Given values are once, few, many or a class for expanded clones.

-	-	TRBJ2-7	TRBV18	TGTGCCAGCTCACCCGGAGAAGTCTACGAGCAGTACTTC	CASSPGEVYEQYF
-	TRBD2	TRBJ2-1	TRBV14	TGTGCCAGCAGCCCGATAGCGGGAAGACAGGACAATGAGCAGTTCTTC	CASSPIAGRQDNEQFF
-	-	TRBJ1-1	TRBV13	TGTGCCAGCAGCTTGGGGGTCAAAGCCACTGAAGCTTTCTTT	CASSLGVKATEAFF
-	TRBD1	TRBJ1-1	TRBV19	TGTGCCAGCAACCGACAGGGCGGAACTGAAGCTTTCTTT	CASNRQGGTEAFF
-	-	TRBJ1-3	TRBV9	TGTGCCAGCAGCGGGGGGGGCGCCGGGGTCAACACCATATATTTT	CASSGGGAGVNTIYF
-	-	TRBJ2-7	TRBV4-3	TGCGCCAGCAGCCAAGAAGGTTGGAGCGAGCAGTACTTC	CASSQEGWSEQYF
-	TRBD2	TRBJ2-2	TRBV6-5	TGTGCCAGCAGTTACGTGACTAGCGGTCGAGTTGGGGAGCTGTTTTTT	CASSYVTSGRVGELFF
once	-	TRBJ2-2	TRBV6-5	TGTGCCAGCAGCGACAGGCCCACCGGGGAGCTGTTTTTT	CASSDRPTGELFF
once	-	TRBJ2-7	TRBV29-1	TGCAGCGTCAGAAGGGGTCCCTACGAGCAGTACTTC	CSVRRGPYEQYF
medium-sized	-	TRBJ2-3	TRBV27	TGTGCCAGCAGTTTATATGGCGGTAGCACAGATACGCAGTATTTT	CASSLYGGSTDTQYF
-	TRBD1	TRBJ1-2	TRBV7-6	TGTGCCAGCAGCCGCAATACAGGGGGCGCTTACTATGGCTACACCTTC	CASSRNTGGAYYGYTF
-	-	TRBJ2-6	TRBV29-1	TGCAGCGTTGAAGACGGGGGGGCCAACGTCCTGACTTTC	CSVEDGGANVLTF
-	-	TRBJ1-1	TRBV10-3	TGTGCCATCAGTGAGCAGGGGCGGACTGAAGCTTTCTTT	CAISEQGRTEAFF
once	-	TRBJ1-5	TRBV21-1	TGTGCCAGCAGCGAGAGGGGCATCAATCAGCCCCAGCATTTT	CASSERGINQPQHF
-	-	TRBJ2-3	TRBV28	TGTGCCAGCAGTACGGGCACAGATACGCAGTATTTT	CASSTGTDTQYF
once	TRBD1	TRBJ2-7	TRBV19	TGTGCCAGTACCCCCGGACAGGGGGTCTACGAGCAGTACTTC	CASTPGQGVYEQYF
-	-	TRBJ2-3	TRBV19	TGTGCCAGTACCATTAACCGGGGACGTTCTGCGCCAGATACGCAGTATTTT	CASTINRGRSAPDTQYF
-	-	TRBJ2-1	TRBV5-1	TGCGCCAGCAGCTTGGCCATGGCGGGTCTCTTTTACAATGAGCAGTTCTTC	CASSLAMAGLFYNEQFF
-	-	TRBJ2-7	TRBV2	TGTGCCAGCAGTCGATCGGGCTACGAGCAGTACTTC	CASSRSGYEQYF
-	TRBD2	TRBJ2-3	TRBV9	TGTGCCAGCAGCGGGCCCCCGGGACTAGCGGAAAATACGCAGTATTTT	CASSGPPGLAENTQYF
-	-	TRBJ2-1	TRBV27	TGTGCCAGCAGTCCGAACCGCTGGGGGGGCGAGCAGTTCTTC	CASSPNRWGGEQFF
-	-	TRBJ2-2	TRBV9	TGTGCCAGCAGCTCGCAACGGGTCTCCCACGCCGGGGAGCTGTTTTTT	CASSSQRVSHAGELFF
-	-	TRBJ1-2	TRBV27	TGTGCCAGCAGTTTACATGGGGGCCCCACCATAAACTATGGCTACACCTTC	CASSLHGGPTINYGYTF
-	-	TRBJ2-7	TRBV11-2	TGTGCCAGCAGCCACGGCGGGCTCTACGAGCAGTACTTC	CASSHGGLYEQYF
-	TRBD1	TRBJ1-1	TRBV28	TGTGCCAGCAGTTCCACCGGGACAGGGGTCACTGAAGCTTTCTTT	CASSSTGTGVTEAFF
-	-	TRBJ1-1	TRBV9	TGTGCCAGCAGCGGATCTTACAGGGAAGGGAGCACTGAAGCTTTCTTT	CASSGSYREGSTEAFF
-	-	TRBJ1-6	TRBV21-1	TGTGCCAGCAGCAAAGTCAGTTGCTCCTATAATTCACCCCTCCACTTT	CASSKVSCSYNSPLHF
once	-	TRBJ2-7	TRBV6-5	TGTGCCAGCAGTTTCGACAGGAGCTCCTACGAGCAGTACTTC	CASSFDRSSYEQYF
once	-	TRBJ1-2	TRBV5-3	TGTGCCAGAAGCTTGAACAGGAGCTATGGCTACACCTTC	CARSLNRSYGYTF
-	-	TRBJ2-7	TRBV25-1	TGTGCCAGCAGTGGGTTGCAGGAAACAGGGTCCTACGAGCAGTACTTC	CASSGLQETGSYEQYF
-	-	TRBJ2-7	TRBV5-1	TGCGCCAGCAGGGAGCTCTTTGAGGGCGACGAGCAGTACTTC	CASRELFEGDEQYF
-	-	TRBJ1-5	TRBV9	TGTGCCAGCAGCGTAGAGGGTAGCAATCAGCCCCAGCATTTT	CASSVEGSNQPQHF
-	-	TRBJ1-1	TRBV4-1	TGCGCCAGCAGCCAAGTGGGGGTTAACACTGAAGCTTTCTTT	CASSQVGVNTEAFF